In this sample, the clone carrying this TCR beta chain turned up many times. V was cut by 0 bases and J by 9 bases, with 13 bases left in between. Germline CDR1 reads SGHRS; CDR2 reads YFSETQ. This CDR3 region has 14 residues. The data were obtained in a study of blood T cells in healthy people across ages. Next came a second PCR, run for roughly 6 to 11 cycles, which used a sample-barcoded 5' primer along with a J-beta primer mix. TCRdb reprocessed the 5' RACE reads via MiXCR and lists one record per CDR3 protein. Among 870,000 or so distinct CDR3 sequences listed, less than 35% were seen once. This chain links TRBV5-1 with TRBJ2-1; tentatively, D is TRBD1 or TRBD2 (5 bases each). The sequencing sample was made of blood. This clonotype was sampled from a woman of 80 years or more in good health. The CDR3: CASSLGGRESEQFF. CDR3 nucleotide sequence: TGCGCCAGCAGCTTGGGAGGCAGGGAGAGTGAGCAGTTCTTC.